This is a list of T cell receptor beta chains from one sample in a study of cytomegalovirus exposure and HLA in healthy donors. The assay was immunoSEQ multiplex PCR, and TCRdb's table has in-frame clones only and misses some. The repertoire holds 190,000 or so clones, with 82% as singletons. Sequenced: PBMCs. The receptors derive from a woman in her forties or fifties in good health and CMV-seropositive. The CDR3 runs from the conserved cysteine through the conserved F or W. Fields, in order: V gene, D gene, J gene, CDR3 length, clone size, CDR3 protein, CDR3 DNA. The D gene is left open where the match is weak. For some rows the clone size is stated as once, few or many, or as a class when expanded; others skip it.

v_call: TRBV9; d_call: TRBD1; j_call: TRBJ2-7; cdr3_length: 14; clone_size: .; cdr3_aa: CASSVGQGAYEQYF; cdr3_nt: TGTGCCAGCAGCGTCGGACAGGGGGCCTACGAGCAGTACTTC
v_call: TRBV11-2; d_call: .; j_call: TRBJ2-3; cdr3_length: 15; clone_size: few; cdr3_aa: CASSLEGAGTDTQYF; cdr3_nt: TGTGCCAGCAGCTTAGAGGGAGCCGGCACAGATACGCAGTATTTT
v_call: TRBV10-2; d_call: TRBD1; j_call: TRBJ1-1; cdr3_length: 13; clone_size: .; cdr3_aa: CASRGQGYTEAFF; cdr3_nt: TGCGCCAGCAGGGGACAGGGGTACACTGAAGCTTTCTTT
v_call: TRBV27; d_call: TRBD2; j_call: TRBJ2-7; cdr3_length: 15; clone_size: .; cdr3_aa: CASSPRTSGTYEQYF; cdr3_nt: TGTGCCAGCAGTCCCCGGACTAGCGGCACCTACGAGCAGTACTTC
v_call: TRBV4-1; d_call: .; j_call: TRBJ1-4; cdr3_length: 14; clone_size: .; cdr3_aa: CASSQPDSGEKLFF; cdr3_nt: TGCGCCAGCAGCCAACCGGACTCGGGGGAAAAACTGTTTTTT
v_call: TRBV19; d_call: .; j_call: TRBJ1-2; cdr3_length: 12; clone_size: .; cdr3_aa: CASSRRNYGYTF; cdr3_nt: TGTGCCAGTAGTAGGCGGAACTATGGCTACACCTTC
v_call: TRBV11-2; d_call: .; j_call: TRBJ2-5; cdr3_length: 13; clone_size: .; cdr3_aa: CASTLRGGETQYF; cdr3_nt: TGTGCCAGCACCCTCAGGGGAGGGGAGACCCAGTACTTC
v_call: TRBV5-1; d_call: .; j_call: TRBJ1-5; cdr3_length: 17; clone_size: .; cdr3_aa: CASSPGGSGRAKGPQHF; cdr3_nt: TGCGCCAGCAGCCCCGGGGGTTCGGGCAGGGCCAAGGGGCCCCAGCATTTT
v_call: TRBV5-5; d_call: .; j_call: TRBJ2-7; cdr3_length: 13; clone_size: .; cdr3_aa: CASSFQGSYEQYF; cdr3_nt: TGTGCCAGCAGCTTTCAGGGATCCTACGAGCAGTACTTC
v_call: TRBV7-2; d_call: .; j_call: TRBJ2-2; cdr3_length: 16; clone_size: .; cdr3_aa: CASSLEAQGNTGELFF; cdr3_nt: TGTGCCAGCAGCTTAGAAGCACAGGGGAACACCGGGGAGCTGTTTTTT
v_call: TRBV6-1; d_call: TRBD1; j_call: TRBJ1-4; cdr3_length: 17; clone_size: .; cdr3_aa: CASSDPPGGGTNEKLFF; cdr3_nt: TGTGCCAGCAGTGACCCCCCAGGGGGCGGAACTAATGAAAAACTGTTTTTT
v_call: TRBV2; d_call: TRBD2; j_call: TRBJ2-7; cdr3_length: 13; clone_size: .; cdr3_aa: CASLAGVGYEQYF; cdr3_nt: TGTGCCAGCCTAGCGGGAGTCGGGTACGAGCAGTACTTC
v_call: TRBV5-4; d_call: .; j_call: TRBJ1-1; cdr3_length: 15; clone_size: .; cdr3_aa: CASSIAGTKNTEAFF; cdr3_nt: TGTGCCAGCAGCATAGCCGGGACAAAGAACACTGAAGCTTTCTTT
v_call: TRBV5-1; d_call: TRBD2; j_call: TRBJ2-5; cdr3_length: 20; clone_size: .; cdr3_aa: CASSLAIAGVLGRHQETQYF; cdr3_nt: TGCGCCAGCAGCTTGGCCATAGCGGGAGTATTAGGTCGCCACCAAGAGACCCAGTACTTC
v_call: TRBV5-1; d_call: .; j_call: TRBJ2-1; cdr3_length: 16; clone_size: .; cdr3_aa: CASSLAPLAAYNEQFF; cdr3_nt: TGCGCCAGCAGCTTGGCCCCACTAGCAGCATACAATGAGCAGTTCTTC
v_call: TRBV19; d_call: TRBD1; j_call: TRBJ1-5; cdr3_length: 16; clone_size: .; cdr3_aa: CASSERDRLVNQPQHF; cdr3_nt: TGTGCCAGTAGTGAGCGGGACAGGTTGGTCAATCAGCCCCAGCATTTT
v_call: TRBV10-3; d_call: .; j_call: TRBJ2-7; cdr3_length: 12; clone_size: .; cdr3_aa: CAARDSPYEQYF; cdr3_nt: TGTGCCGCTAGGGACTCCCCCTACGAGCAGTACTTC
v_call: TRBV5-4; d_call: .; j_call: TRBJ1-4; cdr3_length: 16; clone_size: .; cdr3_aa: CASSSGGGRSNEKLFF; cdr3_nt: TGTGCCAGCAGCTCGGGAGGAGGACGGTCTAATGAAAAACTGTTTTTT
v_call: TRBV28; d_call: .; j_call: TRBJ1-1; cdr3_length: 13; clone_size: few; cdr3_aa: CASSLSPPSEAFF; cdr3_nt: TGTGCCAGCAGTTTATCCCCCCCATCAGAAGCTTTCTTT
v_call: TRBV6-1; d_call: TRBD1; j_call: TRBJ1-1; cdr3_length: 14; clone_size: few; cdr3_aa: CASSGHRGGTEAFF; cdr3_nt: TGTGCCAGCAGTGGCCACAGGGGCGGTACTGAAGCTTTCTTT
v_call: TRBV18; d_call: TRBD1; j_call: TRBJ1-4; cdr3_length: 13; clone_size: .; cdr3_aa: CASSPGTGIKLFF; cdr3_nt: TGTGCCAGCTCACCCGGGACAGGGATCAAACTGTTTTTT
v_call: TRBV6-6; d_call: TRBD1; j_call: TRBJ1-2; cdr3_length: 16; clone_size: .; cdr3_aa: CASSSTRPGQGAGYTF; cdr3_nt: TGTGCCAGCAGTTCGACTCGGCCGGGACAGGGGGCTGGCTACACCTTC
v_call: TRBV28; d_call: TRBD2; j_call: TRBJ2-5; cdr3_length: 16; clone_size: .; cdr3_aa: CASSSPSSGGKETQYF; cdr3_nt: TGTGCCAGCAGTTCCCCGTCCAGCGGGGGGAAAGAGACCCAGTACTTC
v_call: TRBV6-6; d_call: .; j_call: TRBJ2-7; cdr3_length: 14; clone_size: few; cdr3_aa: CASSEGGFSYEQYF; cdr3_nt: TGTGCCAGCAGTGAGGGCGGGTTCTCCTACGAGCAGTACTTC
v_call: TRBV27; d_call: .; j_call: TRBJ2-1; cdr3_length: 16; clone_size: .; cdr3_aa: CASIQGATPSYNEQFF; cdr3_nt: TGTGCCAGCATTCAAGGGGCTACTCCATCCTACAATGAGCAGTTCTTC
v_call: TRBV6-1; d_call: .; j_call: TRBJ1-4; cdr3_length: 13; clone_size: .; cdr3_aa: CASTRVPNEKLFF; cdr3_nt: TGTGCCAGCACCAGGGTCCCTAATGAAAAACTGTTTTTT
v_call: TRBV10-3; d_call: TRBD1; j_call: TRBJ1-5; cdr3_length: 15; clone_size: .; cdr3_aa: CAISESAGGNQPQHF; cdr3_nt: TGTGCCATCAGTGAGTCGGCAGGGGGGAATCAGCCCCAGCATTTT
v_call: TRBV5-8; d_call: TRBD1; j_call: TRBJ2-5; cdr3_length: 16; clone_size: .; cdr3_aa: CASRFGQGVAQETQYF; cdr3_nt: TGTGCCAGCAGATTCGGGCAGGGGGTTGCCCAAGAGACCCAGTACTTC
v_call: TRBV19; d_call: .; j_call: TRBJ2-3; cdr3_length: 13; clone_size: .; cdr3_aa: CASAGTSTDTQYF; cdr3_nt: TGTGCCAGTGCAGGGACTAGCACAGATACGCAGTATTTT
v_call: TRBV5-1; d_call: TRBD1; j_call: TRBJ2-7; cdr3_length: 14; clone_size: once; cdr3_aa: CASSARTGTSEQYF; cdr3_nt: TGCGCCAGCAGCGCCCGGACAGGGACCAGCGAGCAGTACTTC
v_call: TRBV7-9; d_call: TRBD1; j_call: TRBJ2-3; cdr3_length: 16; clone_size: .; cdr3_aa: CASSLGTGGLTDTQYF; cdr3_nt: TGTGCCAGCAGCTTAGGGACAGGGGGCCTCACAGATACGCAGTATTTT
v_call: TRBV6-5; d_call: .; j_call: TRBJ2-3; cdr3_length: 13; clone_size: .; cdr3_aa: CASSYSRGDTQYF; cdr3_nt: TGTGCCAGCAGTTACTCACGGGGAGATACGCAGTATTTT
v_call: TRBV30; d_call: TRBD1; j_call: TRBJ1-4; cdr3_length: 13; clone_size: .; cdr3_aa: CAGMTGGSEKLFF; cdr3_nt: TGTGCCGGTATGACAGGGGGCAGTGAAAAACTGTTTTTT
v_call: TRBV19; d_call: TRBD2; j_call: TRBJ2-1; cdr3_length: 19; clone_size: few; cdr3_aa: CASSIYGPGLAGGDNEQFF; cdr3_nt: TGTGCCAGTAGTATTTACGGACCGGGACTAGCGGGAGGCGACAATGAGCAGTTCTTC
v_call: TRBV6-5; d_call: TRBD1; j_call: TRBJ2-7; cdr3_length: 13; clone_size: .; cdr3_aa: CASTSGTGSEQYF; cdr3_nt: TGTGCCAGCACCTCCGGGACAGGTAGCGAGCAGTACTTC
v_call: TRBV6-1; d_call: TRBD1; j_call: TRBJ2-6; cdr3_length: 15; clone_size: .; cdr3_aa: CASSEGHKGANGLTF; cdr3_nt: TGTGCCAGCAGTGAAGGGCATAAGGGGGCCAACGGCCTGACTTTC
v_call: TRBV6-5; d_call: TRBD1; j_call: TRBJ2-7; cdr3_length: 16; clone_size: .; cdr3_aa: CASSYSLVTGGYEQYF; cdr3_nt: TGTGCCAGCAGTTACTCGCTGGTTACAGGGGGCTACGAGCAGTACTTC